What follows is one TCR beta chain and its context. Its binding antigen is unknown. Within one base of it there is no much larger clone, and no base qualities were kept. The cohort comprised more than 550 healthy bone marrow donors. At the time of sampling, every cohort member was nominally healthy, though immune exposures that went unrecorded were likely present. The donor was CMV seronegative and was included in the group of several hundred seronegative cohort members. Every donor gave a peripheral blood sample, and the peripheral blood mononuclear cells from that sample were used for TCR beta sequencing. The Qiagen DNeasy Blood Extraction Kit was used to extract genomic DNA from the blood cell samples. These data originate in a study of cytomegalovirus exposure and HLA in healthy donors (dated 2017 in TCRdb). For the study in its entirety: An earlier analysis of several hundred of the donors reported roughly 300 Gb of sequence data and 117 million unique TCR beta sequences obtained from approximately 180 million T cells. An early release covering roughly 580 HLA-typed donors comprised approximately 300 gigabases of sequencing data and tens of millions of unique TCR sequences. Of the 350 to 450 genotyped donors, about 80% fell in the genetic ancestry cluster associated with self-reported Caucasian donors. Typing coverage differed by locus: A, B, C, DRB1 and DQB1 were typed in roughly 629-640 donors, DQA1 in 522, DPA1 in 600 to 610, and DPB1 in approximately 450. Every repertoire in the discovery cohort had been generated on one and the same sequencing platform. A later analysis re-examined previously published TCR beta repertoires from 600 to 700 donors and added high-resolution HLA genotyping to investigate patterns of TCR occurrence. Rather than using new phenotypic data, the later analysis identified candidate immune exposures from TCR beta sequences and from how often those sequences occurred across donors. A later genetic analysis used genome-wide SNP genotypes for about 60% of the 666 donors, treating that subset as a discovery cohort. In an earlier analysis of around 540 of the donors, high-throughput TCR beta sequencing was used to judge whether each TCR beta V gene segment behaved as functional or pseudogenic. Across some 400 genotyped donors of the cohort, an average of roughly 250,000 unique TCR beta nucleotide sequences per donor were sequenced, and approximately 19% of those sequences were non-productive. Donor age, sex, ethnicity and CMV serostatus were compiled together with the repertoire data. HLA typing included class I and class II loci at four-digit resolution. The T cell repertoires of around 730 subjects were profiled by immunosequencing and related to cytomegalovirus serostatus. The study aimed to test whether cataloging public T cell receptors could reveal signatures of past pathogen exposure. Along with the 666-subject first cohort, a separate validation cohort of around 110 different subjects was used. To predict cytomegalovirus infection status, the study combined high-throughput TCR immunosequencing, statistical association of individual TCRs with disease status, and machine learning. Four to six DR-DQ haplotypes were handled as single units for association and clustering, since linkage in the cohort was strong.

The library was obtained by the immunoSEQ multiplex PCR assay. For the multiplex PCR, a mixture combining 60 forward primers for TCR Vbeta segments and 13 reverse primers for TCR Jbeta segments was used. Amplification of the CDR3 region of rearranged TCR beta genes was performed with a multiplex PCR assay on genomic DNA. The amplified TCR beta libraries were sequenced on the Illumina HiSeq System as 87-base-pair reads. Regarding the original processing steps: In a later analysis, 77 million or so unique TCR beta chains were counted across the 666 repertoires, and roughly 11 million of these chains were shared by at least two donors. Raw reads were error-corrected and collapsed into unique sequences by a nearest-neighbor algorithm in which closely related sequences were merged to remove PCR and sequencing errors. To assign V, D and J gene segments, CDR3 sequences were aligned to IMGT reference sequences. For a sequence to be retained, at least a six-nucleotide match to both a V gene segment and a J gene segment was required. A rearrangement counted as productive if the CDR3 had no stop codons and remained in frame with V and J, and every other rearrangement counted as non-productive. Following IMGT convention, CDR3 was defined as the stretch from the second conserved V-encoded cysteine to the conserved J-encoded phenylalanine. The earlier analysis of about 530 of the donors excluded any sequence lacking an unambiguous match to a single V gene segment. In an earlier analysis of 587 of the donors, V segments were called functional above 56.7% productive rearrangements and were called segregating when the between-donor standard deviation exceeded 5%. To diagnose cytomegalovirus status from the catalog of TCR beta chain sequences, a statistical classification framework was built. In a later analysis, TCR nucleotide sequences were compared against IMGT/GENE-DB human TR gene sequences so that V and J genes could be assigned. A later analysis assigned CDR3 sequences and most-parsimonious VDJ recombination scenarios with the TCRdist pipeline. In a later analysis, each TCR beta chain was defined by its CDR3 amino acid sequence together with its V-gene family, and reads lacking a unique V-gene family were excluded. As a way to deal with suspected cross-contamination and a sequencing artifact, a later analysis dropped more than 500 nucleotide sequences that were highly shared and had low generation probability. For each public chain, a later analysis derived a clonal expansion index from normalized ranks of inferred template counts within each repertoire. In a later analysis, generation probabilities were computed using a VDJ recombination model fitted to out-of-frame rearrangements, and the results were checked against IGoR. Hypergeometric tests were used in a later analysis to score TCR-TCR, TCR-HLA and TCR-CMV co-occurrence, with a repertoire-size bias correction applied to the TCR pairs. To estimate false discovery rates, a later analysis permuted the HLA or CMV assignments 20 times. In a later analysis, co-occurring TCRs were grouped using DBSCAN, and TCRdist sequence similarity was added for clustering within HLA-allele-positive subsets. Repertoires with fewer than 30,000 or more than 120,000 public chains were left out of co-occurrence clustering, as were five repertoires with anomalous nucleotide sharing. The table comes from immuneACCESS by way of TCRdb, which keeps in-frame sequences with V and J called. Part of the clones is missing from these tables; in studies checked, under half for an unresolved V gene and the rest for unknown reasons. The DNA was the basis for D and trimming; V, J and clone size are from that table. This sample has 210,000 or so clones in its table, and more than 75% of those were observed once. In total, the top ten clones hold 1% to 1.5% of the sample.

Results the study describes overall, beyond this receptor: The study gave a list of over 150 TCR beta chains associated with cytomegalovirus. Linkage disequilibrium might explain the correlated functional status among segregating V segments, but an unknown experimental factor could not be ruled out. CMV serostatus was the only immune exposure information available for the cohort. About 17 rarely observed V segments, including chromosome 9 orphons, were excluded from the earlier analysis of approximately 600 of the donors because counts were too low. In a later analysis, the rate of TCR association differed among HLA loci, with DRB1 alleles having the most associated TCRs and HLA-C alleles having the fewest. In this cohort, only TCR beta chains were sequenced, and detectable features were limited by the absence of alpha or paired-chain data. Roughly uniform sequencing depth across donors was assumed in presence/absence analyses, although this assumption may not hold. In a later analysis, HLA-associated TCR beta chains were found to be more clonally expanded and to have lower generation probabilities than equally common non-associated chains. An earlier analysis of 587 of the donors showed that most TCR beta V segments appeared in productive rearrangements either about 90% or about 30% of the time, which broadly matched IMGT annotations. In vitro tests confirmed that three of the cytomegalovirus-associated TCR beta chains recognize cytomegalovirus antigens. According to a later analysis, parvovirus B19, influenza, CMV and Epstein-Barr virus appeared linked to several top co-occurrence clusters. According to a later analysis, most CMV-associated TCR beta chains appeared to be HLA-restricted, and the HLA associations seemed to be driven largely by CMV exposure. A further reported finding was that TCR beta sequences accurately predicted the HLA-A and HLA-B alleles for most subjects in the first cohort. The authors suggested that the approach could potentially be generalized to other disease states and immunological phenotypes. Specific HLA alleles were associated with some 15,000 TCR beta sequences at a false discovery rate of 0.05 in a later analysis. Because HLA typing was unavailable for some donors at each locus, only the typed subset was used in association tests. When HLA alleles, especially DR and DQ, strongly co-occurred, attributing TCR associations to individual alleles was difficult. Cytomegalovirus status was reported to be diagnosed by the classifier with high specificity and sensitivity in both the original and validation cohorts. Across donors, most TCR sequences were observed very rarely, whereas some public TCRs were present in many individuals. V-gene and J-gene trimming of TCR beta chains was associated with a missense DCLRE1C variant in a later genetic analysis, and the association was replicated in an independent cohort. A cluster of highly shared sequence variants was judged likely to represent a technical artifact of the sequencing pipeline. According to a later genetic analysis, donors in an Asian-associated ancestry cluster had fewer N-insertions in productive TCRs than the roughly 670-donor mean.

This receptor was identified in a man aged 25 to 40 in good health and CMV-seronegative. Sequencing was performed on PBMCs.

The CDR3 is CASTTPGTGQNIQYF. The nucleotide sequence is TGTGCCAGCACAACGCCCGGGACAGGGCAAAACATTCAGTACTTC. The chain is assembled from TRBV28 and TRBJ2-4; 9 nucleotides in the junction match TRBD1. Compared with germline, V lacks 7 bases and J lacks 5 bases; bases without a gene match: 9. The CDR3, from cysteine to phenylalanine, totals 15 residues. Solely the CDR3 DNA is kept, with 45 bases framed from the first base. CDR1 and CDR2 (MDHEN, SYDVKM) derive from the germline V gene.